A selection of T cell receptor beta chains follows, all from one sample in a study of T cell responses to AZD1222 COVID-19 vaccine. Sequencing was performed with immunoSEQ multiplex PCR; in TCRdb, only in-frame clones are kept and a portion is missing. The sample lists about 130,000 clones; about 94% were seen once. The specimen was peripheral blood, collected on day 0 of AZD1222 vaccination. The receptors stem from an adult in good health. Both conserved end residues are part of each CDR3. D genes are given only for firm matches. The size field is filled for only some rows; it gives once, few, many or a size class.

d_call	clone_size	v_call	j_call	cdr3_nt	cdr3_aa
TRBD1	-	TRBV19	TRBJ2-3	TGTGCCAGTAGTTTTTTGTCCGGGACAGGTGATGATACGCAGTATTTT	CASSFLSGTGDDTQYF
-	-	TRBV19	TRBJ1-1	TGTGCCAGTACCTCGGGAGCTGGAATAACTGAAGCTTTCTTT	CASTSGAGITEAFF
-	-	TRBV7-9	TRBJ2-4	TGTGCCAGCAGCGGAGCCAAAAACATTCAGTACTTC	CASSGAKNIQYF
TRBD2	-	TRBV10-3	TRBJ2-3	TGTGCCATCGGATCTAGCGGGAGAAGGGATACGCAGTATTTT	CAIGSSGRRDTQYF
TRBD2	-	TRBV5-5	TRBJ2-1	TGTGCCAGCACCTTACTAGCGGGAGGGGGGGTCAATGAGCAGTTCTTC	CASTLLAGGGVNEQFF
-	-	TRBV28	TRBJ2-7	TGTGCCAGCAGTTTAACAGTCCCGGGAGCCTACGAGCAGTACTTC	CASSLTVPGAYEQYF
TRBD2	-	TRBV6-1	TRBJ2-2	TGTGCCAGCAGTGATGGGGGGAGGGACACCGGGGAGCTGTTTTTT	CASSDGGRDTGELFF
-	-	TRBV12-3/TRBV12-4	TRBJ1-2	TGTGCCAGCAGTTTCACGGATAACTATGGCTACACCTTC	CASSFTDNYGYTF
-	-	TRBV3-1/TRBV3-2	TRBJ2-1	TGTGCCAGCAGCCCCGCTCCCAATGAGCAGTTCTTC	CASSPAPNEQFF
TRBD2	-	TRBV4-1	TRBJ2-5	TGCGCCAGCAGCCAAGAAGCCCAAGGAGCGGGACGGGAGACCCAGTACTTC	CASSQEAQGAGRETQYF
-	-	TRBV15	TRBJ2-4	TGTGCCACCAGCAGTTCATGGGCCAAAAACATTCAGTACTTC	CATSSSWAKNIQYF
-	-	TRBV19	TRBJ1-5	TGTGCCAGTAGTATAAAAGGGAAAACAGGGCGCAATCAGCCCCAGCATTTT	CASSIKGKTGRNQPQHF
-	-	TRBV19	TRBJ2-5	TGTGCCAGTAGTCCCCAAAGGGGGACAGAGACCCAGTACTTC	CASSPQRGTETQYF
TRBD2	-	TRBV4-1	TRBJ2-7	TGCGCCAGCAGCCAAGATCCTTTGAGCGGGAGATGGATTCCCGAGCAGTACTTC	CASSQDPLSGRWIPEQYF
TRBD2	-	TRBV11-3	TRBJ2-1	TGTGCCAGCAGCCGGAGCGGGAGTCTGAATGAGCAGTTCTTC	CASSRSGSLNEQFF
TRBD1	-	TRBV12-3/TRBV12-4	TRBJ1-5	TGTGCCAGCTCGGGACAGGTCCCCCAGCCCCAGCATTTT	CASSGQVPQPQHF
-	-	TRBV7-3	TRBJ2-2	TGTGCCAGCAGGGGGACCGAGAACACCGGGGAGCTGTTTTTT	CASRGTENTGELFF
-	-	TRBV7-2	TRBJ2-1	TGTGCCAGCAGCTGGGACTGGGACAATGAGCAGTTCTTC	CASSWDWDNEQFF
-	-	TRBV7-2	TRBJ1-1	TGTGCCAGCAGCTTAGTCCCCTTAGCGACGACTGAAGCTTTCTTT	CASSLVPLATTEAFF
-	once	TRBV18	TRBJ2-5	TGTGCCAGCTCAGGAGGATTACAAGAGACCCAGTACTTC	CASSGGLQETQYF
-	few	TRBV7-6	TRBJ2-5	TGTGCCAGCAGCTTAGGTCCAGAGACCCAGTACTTC	CASSLGPETQYF
-	-	TRBV4-1	TRBJ2-1	TGCGCCAGCAGCCAAGTTCCAGATTCCTACAATGAGCAGTTCTTC	CASSQVPDSYNEQFF
TRBD2	-	TRBV24-1	TRBJ2-1	TGTGCCACCATGGGGGGGGAGAACAATGAGCAGTTCTTC	CATMGGENNEQFF
-	-	TRBV7-3	TRBJ2-1	TGTGCCAGCAGCTTGGGGGCGAGCTCCTACAATGAGCAGTTCTTC	CASSLGASSYNEQFF
-	-	TRBV28	TRBJ2-7	TGTGCCAGCAGTTTGCCCCGGGACTACGAGCAGTACTTC	CASSLPRDYEQYF
TRBD1	-	TRBV6-5	TRBJ1-2	TGTGCCAGCACCACAGGGGGCGCGCGGTTCGGCTACACCTTC	CASTTGGARFGYTF
TRBD1	few	TRBV14	TRBJ1-1	TGTGCCAGCAGACCCGGGACAGGCCCCCGCAAAGCTTTCTTT	CASRPGTGPRKAFF
-	-	TRBV18	TRBJ2-1	TGTGCCAGCTCACCACCGGTGGACAGTTACAATGAGCAGTTCTTC	CASSPPVDSYNEQFF
TRBD1	once	TRBV11-3	TRBJ2-2	TGTGCCAGCAGCTTAGCCGGGACAGGGGCCGGGGAGCTGTTTTTT	CASSLAGTGAGELFF
-	-	TRBV29-1	TRBJ1-1	TGCAGCGTCGTTACAACGGCGAACACTGAAGCTTTCTTT	CSVVTTANTEAFF
TRBD2	once	TRBV6-5	TRBJ2-3	TGTGCCAGCACCCTCTCGCGGGGAGGGCTAGATACGCAGTATTTT	CASTLSRGGLDTQYF
TRBD1	-	TRBV3-1/TRBV3-2	TRBJ1-2	TGTGCCAGCAGCTCCCGGGACAGGGAAAACTATGGCTACACCTTC	CASSSRDRENYGYTF
TRBD1	-	TRBV6-5	TRBJ2-1	TGTGCCAGCAGTTCACAGGGGATTATTCACCATGAGCAGTTCTTC	CASSSQGIIHHEQFF
-	-	TRBV18	TRBJ2-1	TGTGCCAGCTCACCCCCCCGAGGTGCCGGCGAGCAGTTCTTC	CASSPPRGAGEQFF
TRBD1	once	TRBV30	TRBJ1-4	TGTGCCTGGAGGCAACAGGGGGCGCGGGGTGAAAAACTGTTTTTT	CAWRQQGARGEKLFF
TRBD2	-	TRBV15	TRBJ2-7	TGTGCCACCAGCACCGACCTTAGCGGGAGTAGGTACGAGCAGTACTTC	CATSTDLSGSRYEQYF
-	-	TRBV7-9	TRBJ2-7	TGTGCCAGCAGCTTACTGCAGGTCGGTTCCTACGAGCAGTACTTC	CASSLLQVGSYEQYF
-	-	TRBV28	TRBJ2-7	TGTGCCAGCAGTTTATCCCCCTACGAGCAGTACTTC	CASSLSPYEQYF
-	once	TRBV30	TRBJ1-1	TGTGCCTGGAACAGGGTTTACACTGAAGCTTTCTTT	CAWNRVYTEAFF
-	-	TRBV27	TRBJ1-5	TGTGCCAGCAGTCCTTATAGTAGGGCTAGCAATCAGCCCCAGCATTTT	CASSPYSRASNQPQHF
TRBD1	once	TRBV3-1/TRBV3-2	TRBJ1-3	TGTGCCAGCAGCTACAGGGGGACAATCTCTGGAAACACCATATATTTT	CASSYRGTISGNTIYF
TRBD2	-	TRBV7-9	TRBJ2-1	TGTGCCAGCAGCTTGGGACTAGCGGGAGACAACAATGAGCAGTTCTTC	CASSLGLAGDNNEQFF
TRBD2	-	TRBV4-3	TRBJ2-7	TGCGCCAGCAGCACGCACCCTAGCGGCATATACGAGCAGTACTTC	CASSTHPSGIYEQYF
-	-	TRBV5-4	TRBJ1-2	TGTGCCAGCACCAATGGGTATGGCTACACCTTC	CASTNGYGYTF
-	-	TRBV14	TRBJ2-7	TGTGCCAGCAGCCAAGATTGGGACACTTTTAGAACTTTGGAGCAGTACTTC	CASSQDWDTFRTLEQYF
-	-	TRBV29-1	TRBJ1-3	TGCAGCGTTGTAGGGGGGGACTCTGGAAACACCATATATTTT	CSVVGGDSGNTIYF
TRBD1	-	TRBV28	TRBJ2-7	TGTGCCAGCAGTTTAATTCTCCGGGACAGGGGACTCGAGCAGTACTTC	CASSLILRDRGLEQYF
TRBD1	-	TRBV5-1	TRBJ1-1	TGCGCCAGCAGCCCAGGACAGGGGTTAACAGCTGAAGCTTTCTTT	CASSPGQGLTAEAFF
TRBD1	-	TRBV6-2/TRBV6-3	TRBJ2-2	TGTGCCAGCAGTTACTCGGGCAGGGGGCTGTACACCGGGGAGCTGTTTTTT	CASSYSGRGLYTGELFF